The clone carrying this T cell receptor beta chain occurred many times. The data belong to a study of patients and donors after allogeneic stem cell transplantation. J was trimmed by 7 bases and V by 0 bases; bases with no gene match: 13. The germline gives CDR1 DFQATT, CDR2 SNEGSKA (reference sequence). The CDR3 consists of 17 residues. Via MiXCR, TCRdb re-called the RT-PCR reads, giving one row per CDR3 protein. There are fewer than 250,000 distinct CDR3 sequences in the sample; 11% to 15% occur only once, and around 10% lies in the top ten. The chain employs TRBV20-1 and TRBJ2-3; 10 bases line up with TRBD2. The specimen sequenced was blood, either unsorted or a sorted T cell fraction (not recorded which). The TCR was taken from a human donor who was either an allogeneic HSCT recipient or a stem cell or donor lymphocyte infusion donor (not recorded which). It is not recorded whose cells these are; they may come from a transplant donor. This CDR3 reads CSARDLGLAGELYTQYF. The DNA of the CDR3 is TGCAGTGCTAGAGATTTAGGGCTAGCGGGAGAGCTATATACGCAGTATTTT.